This T cell receptor beta chain was sequenced during a study of T cells after yellow fever vaccination (dated by TCRdb to the late 2010s). Broadly, across the study: The SMART-Seq v4 Ultra Low Input RNA kit was used to prepare libraries from fractions with low cell numbers. Bulk TCR alpha and beta repertoires were sequenced longitudinally to track T-cell clones before and after primary and booster YFV17D yellow fever vaccination. Two healthy male donors, one aged 18 to 29 and one aged 30 to 39 years, made up the cohort. Bulk PBMC replicates and cell subsets were isolated from blood drawn at multiple timepoints before and after both primary and secondary immunization.

The meaning of the sample's treatment or condition label: live attenuated yellow fever vaccine strain. A standard Ficoll-Paque protocol was used to isolate PBMCs from peripheral blood. Dynabeads CD4 and CD8 positive selection kits were used to isolate the CD4 and CD8 T-cell fractions. TriZol was used to extract RNA from bulk PBMCs, from CD4 and CD8 fractions, and from dextramer-positive and dextramer-negative fractions. Only one count was recorded for this clonotype. What antigen it recognizes has not been identified. A much more abundant neighbour one base away suggests this may be a read error. Synthesis of TCR cDNA relied on 5'RACE template switching, a step that introduced a universal primer site along with unique molecular identifiers. cDNA synthesis was primed from both the TCR alpha and TCR beta constant segments. Library amplification involved two PCR steps, and the second step added sample barcodes and sequencing adapters. Sequencing of the libraries was done on either Illumina HiSeq 2500 (2x100 bp) or NovaSeq (2x150 bp). The authors' pipeline ran thus. MIGEC was used to demultiplex reads and collapse the reads into UMI consensus sequences, and MiXCR was used for V(D)J alignment. Clonotypes responding to the vaccine were identified with edgeR on replicate PBMC samples, with the criteria of FDR below 0.01 and a log2 fold change above 5 up to day 15. Each bulk clonotype received a CD4 or CD8 identity based on whether the sequenced CD4 or CD8 repertoire contained that clonotype at higher abundance. TCRdb trimmed the raw reads at Q25, called clones with MiXCR and kept productive beta chains. For every CDR3 protein sequence, its rows merge into one entry that carries the most common genes and DNA. Clone size and V and J calls follow TCRdb, not the original study. This sample lists around 150,000 distinct CDR3 sequences; 6% to 7.5% were detected once. The ten largest clonotypes hold about 2.5% of the sample.

The study at large found these results: FACS-sorted repertoires could contain abundant contaminating clonotypes from the bulk population, so computational filtering was required. After the booster, most of the clones that had expanded following primary vaccination were detected again (just under 97% of CD4 and 85% to 90% of CD8), which suggests that memory was broadly maintained. Because the study included only two donors, the extent to which the findings can be generalized is limited. A small fraction of clonotypes appeared in both the CD4 and CD8 compartments, likely as a result of convergent recombination. The secondary T-cell response was weaker than the primary response but faster, peaking on day 5 instead of day 15.

Reading the germline V gene gives CDR1 ENHRY and CDR2 SYGVKD. Inclusive of the bounding cysteine and phenylalanine, the CDR3 is 16 residues long. The CDR3 DNA has 48 bases and is translated from base 1. Trimmed from V: 8 bases; trimmed from J: 1 base; junction bases lacking a gene match: 12. This material consisted of CD4+ T cells sorted from PBMCs, taken 5 days after the first yellow fever vaccination. The receptor's source is a man between 18 and 35 years old who received the YFV17D yellow fever vaccine. The sequence joins TRBV10-3 to TRBJ2-3; 7 middle bases align to TRBD2. The CDR3 here reads CAIGRLLAWGTDTQYF. The DNA sequence reads TGTGCCATCGGCAGGTTACTAGCGTGGGGCACAGATACGCAGTATTTT.